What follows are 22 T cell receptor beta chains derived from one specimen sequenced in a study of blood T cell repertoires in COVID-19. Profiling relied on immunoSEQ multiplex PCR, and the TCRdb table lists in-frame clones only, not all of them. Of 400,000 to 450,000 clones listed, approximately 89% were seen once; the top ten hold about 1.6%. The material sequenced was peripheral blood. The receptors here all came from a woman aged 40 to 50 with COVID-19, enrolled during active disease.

CDR3 sequence reads: CASSGTTNTQYF. For the CDR3, the DNA is TGTGCCAGCAGTGGGACTACCAATACGCAGTATTTT. The gene calls are TRBV12-3 or TRBV12-4 and TRBJ2-3, with TRBD2 matching 7 bases. This CDR3 contains 12 residues. Losses at the gene ends were 5 bases for V and 7 bases for J; bases not matched to a gene: 3.

The CDR3 region is CASSPPGGRSTGELFF. CDR3 DNA: TGTGCCAGCAGCCCCCCCGGGGGGAGGAGCACCGGGGAGCTGTTTTTT. The chain combines TRBV7-3 with TRBJ2-2; the match to TRBD2 covers 7 bases. In germline, CDR1 is SGHTA, CDR2 FQGTGA. Germline trimming cut 5 bases from V and 4 bases from J; bases unmatched to any gene: 10. The CDR3 runs 16 residues.

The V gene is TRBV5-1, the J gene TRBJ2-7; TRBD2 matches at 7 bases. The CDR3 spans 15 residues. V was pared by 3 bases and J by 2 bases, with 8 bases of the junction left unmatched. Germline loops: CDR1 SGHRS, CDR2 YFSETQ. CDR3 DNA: TGCGCCAGCAGCTCCGGGACTACAAAGCCCTACGAGCAGTACTTC. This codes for CASSSGTTKPYEQYF.

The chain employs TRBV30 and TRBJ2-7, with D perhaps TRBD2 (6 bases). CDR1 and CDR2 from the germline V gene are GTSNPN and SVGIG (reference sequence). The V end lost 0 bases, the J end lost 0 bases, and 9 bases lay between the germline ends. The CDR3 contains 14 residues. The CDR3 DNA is TGTGCCTGGAGTGTACGGGGGAGCTCCTACGAGCAGTACTTC. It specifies CAWSVRGSSYEQYF.

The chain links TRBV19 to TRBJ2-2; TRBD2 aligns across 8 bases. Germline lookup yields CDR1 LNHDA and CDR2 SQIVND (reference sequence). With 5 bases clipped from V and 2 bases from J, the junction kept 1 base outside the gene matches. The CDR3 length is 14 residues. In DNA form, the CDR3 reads TGTGCCAGTAGTCGGGGGGGTAACACCGGGGAGCTGTTTTTT. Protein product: CASSRGGNTGELFF.

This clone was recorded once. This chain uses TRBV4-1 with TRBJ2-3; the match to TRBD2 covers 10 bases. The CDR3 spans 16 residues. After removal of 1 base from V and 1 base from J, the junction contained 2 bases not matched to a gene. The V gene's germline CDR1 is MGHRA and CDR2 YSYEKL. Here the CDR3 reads CASSQGSGRRTDTQYF. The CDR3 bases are TGCGCCAGCAGCCAAGGTAGCGGGAGGCGCACAGATACGCAGTATTTT.

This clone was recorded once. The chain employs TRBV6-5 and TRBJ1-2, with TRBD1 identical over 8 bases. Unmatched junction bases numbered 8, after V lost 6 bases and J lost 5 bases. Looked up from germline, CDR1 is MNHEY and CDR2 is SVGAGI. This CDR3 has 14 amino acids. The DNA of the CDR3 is TGTGCCAGCAGCGGGGACAGGAGCCCATATGGCTACACCTTC. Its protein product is CASSGDRSPYGYTF.

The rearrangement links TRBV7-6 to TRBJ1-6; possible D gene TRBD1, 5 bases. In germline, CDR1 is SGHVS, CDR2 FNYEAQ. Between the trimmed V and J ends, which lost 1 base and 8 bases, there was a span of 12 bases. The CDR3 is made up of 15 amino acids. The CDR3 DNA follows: TGTGCCAGCAGCTTAGGACAGTGGCCGGATTCACCCCTCCACTTT. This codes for CASSLGQWPDSPLHF.

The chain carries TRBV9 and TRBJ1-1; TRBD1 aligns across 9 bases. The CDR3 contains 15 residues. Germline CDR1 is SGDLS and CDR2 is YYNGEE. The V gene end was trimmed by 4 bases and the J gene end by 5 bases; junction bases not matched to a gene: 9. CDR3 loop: CASSPALQGATEAFF. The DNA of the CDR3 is TGTGCCAGCAGCCCAGCCCTACAGGGGGCGACTGAAGCTTTCTTT.

CDR3 loop: CASSEGLAEQFF. In nucleotides, the CDR3 is TGTGCCAGCAGTGAAGGACTAGCAGAGCAGTTCTTC. The chain recombines TRBV2 with TRBJ2-1; 7 positions match TRBD2. Germline CDR1 reads SNHLY; CDR2 reads FYNNEI. V dropped 1 base and J dropped 10; count of bases not matched to a gene: 1. The CDR3 sequence is 12 residues long.

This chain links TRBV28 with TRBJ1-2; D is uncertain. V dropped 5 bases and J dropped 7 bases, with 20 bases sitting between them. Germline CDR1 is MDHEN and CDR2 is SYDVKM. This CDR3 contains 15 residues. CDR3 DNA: TGTGCCAGCAGTAATACCCCACGGAGCCGCCTTGGCTACACCTTC. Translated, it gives CASSNTPRSRLGYTF.

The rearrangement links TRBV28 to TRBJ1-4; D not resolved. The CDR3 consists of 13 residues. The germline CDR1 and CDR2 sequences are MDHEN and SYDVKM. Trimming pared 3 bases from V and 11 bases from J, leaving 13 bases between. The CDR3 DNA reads TGTGCCAGCAGTTTGTCGGGGTCTTGGAAACTGTTTTTT. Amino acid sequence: CASSLSGSWKLFF. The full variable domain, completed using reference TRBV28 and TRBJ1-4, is DVKVTQSSRYLVKRTGEKVFLECVQDMDHENMFWYRQDPGLGLRLIYFSYDVKMKEKGDIPEGYSVSREKKERFSLILESASTNQTSMYLCASSLSGSWKLFFGSGTQLSVL.

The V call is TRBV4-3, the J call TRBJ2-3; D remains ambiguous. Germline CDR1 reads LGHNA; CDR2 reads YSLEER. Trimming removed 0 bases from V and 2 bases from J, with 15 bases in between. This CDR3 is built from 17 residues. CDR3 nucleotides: TGCGCCAGCAGCCAAGATGGTGGCACCAACCCCACAGATACGCAGTATTTT. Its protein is CASSQDGGTNPTDTQYF.

Here the CDR3 DNA reads TGTGCCAGCTCACCGGGACTATCCGGCGAGACCCAGTACTTC. It yields the protein CASSPGLSGETQYF. The chain recombines TRBV18 with TRBJ2-5, with 7 bases identical to TRBD2. Germline V gene lookup returns CDR1 KGHSH and CDR2 LQKENI. The CDR3 is 14 residues long. The trim removed 3 bases at V and 5 bases at J, leaving 6 bases unmatched.

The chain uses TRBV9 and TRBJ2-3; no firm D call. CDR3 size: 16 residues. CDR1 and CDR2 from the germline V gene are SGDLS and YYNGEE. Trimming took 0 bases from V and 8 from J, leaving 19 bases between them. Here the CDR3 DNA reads TGTGCCAGCAGCGTAGAACCGCGGAGTGCGGATGGTACGCAGTATTTT. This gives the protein CASSVEPRSADGTQYF.

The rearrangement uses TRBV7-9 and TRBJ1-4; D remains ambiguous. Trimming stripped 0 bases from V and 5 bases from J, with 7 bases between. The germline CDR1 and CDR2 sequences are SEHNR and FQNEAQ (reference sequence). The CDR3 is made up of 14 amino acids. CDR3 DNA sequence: TGTGCCAGCAGCTTAGCGCACTTGAATGAAAAACTGTTTTTT. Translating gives CASSLAHLNEKLFF.

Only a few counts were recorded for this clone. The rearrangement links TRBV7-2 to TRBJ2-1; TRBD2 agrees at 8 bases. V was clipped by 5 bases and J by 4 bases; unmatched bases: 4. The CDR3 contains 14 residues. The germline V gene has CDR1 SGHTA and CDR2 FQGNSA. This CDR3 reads CASSTGGVYNEQFF. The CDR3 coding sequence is TGTGCCAGCAGCACGGGGGGGGTTTACAATGAGCAGTTCTTC.

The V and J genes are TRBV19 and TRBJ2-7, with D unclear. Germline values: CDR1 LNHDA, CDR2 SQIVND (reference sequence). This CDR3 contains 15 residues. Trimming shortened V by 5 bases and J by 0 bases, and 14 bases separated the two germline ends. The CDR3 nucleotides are TGTGCCAGTAGTCTAACCTCAGGTAGCTCCTACGAGCAGTACTTC. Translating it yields CASSLTSGSSYEQYF. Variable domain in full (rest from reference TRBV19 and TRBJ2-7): DGGITQSPKYLFRKEGQNVTLSCEQNLNHDAMYWYRQDPGQGLRLIYYSQIVNDFQKGDIAEGYSVSREKKESFPLTVTSAQKNPTAFYLCASSLTSGSSYEQYFGPGTRLTVT.

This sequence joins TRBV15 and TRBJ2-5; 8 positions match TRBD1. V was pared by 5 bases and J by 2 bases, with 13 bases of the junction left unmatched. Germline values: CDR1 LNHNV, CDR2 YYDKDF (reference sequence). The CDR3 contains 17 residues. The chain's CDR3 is CATSGGDRGGLQETQYF. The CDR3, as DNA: TGTGCCACCAGCGGTGGAGACAGGGGCGGGTTACAAGAGACCCAGTACTTC.

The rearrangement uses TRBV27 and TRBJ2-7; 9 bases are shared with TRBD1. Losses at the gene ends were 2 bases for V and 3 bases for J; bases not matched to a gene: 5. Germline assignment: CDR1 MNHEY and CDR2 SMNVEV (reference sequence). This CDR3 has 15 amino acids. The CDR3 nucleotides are TGTGCCAGCAGTTTAGGTACAGGGGGCAACTACGAGCAGTACTTC. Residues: CASSLGTGGNYEQYF.

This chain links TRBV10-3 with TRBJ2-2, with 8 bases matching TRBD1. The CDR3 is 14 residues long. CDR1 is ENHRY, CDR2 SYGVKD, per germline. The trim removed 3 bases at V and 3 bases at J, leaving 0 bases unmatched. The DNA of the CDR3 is TGTGCCATCAGTGAACAGGGGGACACCGGGGAGCTGTTTTTT. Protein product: CAISEQGDTGELFF.

As DNA, the CDR3 is TGCGCCAGCAGCCCGGAACAGGGACGGGATGAGCAGTTCTTC. Its protein product is CASSPEQGRDEQFF. The rearrangement joins TRBV4-1 to TRBJ2-1; D may be TRBD1 (6 bases). Looked up from germline, CDR1 is MGHRA and CDR2 is YSYEKL. The CDR3 sequence is 14 residues long. With 4 bases removed from V and 8 bases from J, the gap between germline ends came to 15 bases.